The 17 T cell receptor beta chains given below trace back to one sample, sequenced in a study of T-cell memory formation after mild COVID-19. TCRdb independently ran MiXCR on the 5' RACE reads; one entry per CDR3 protein. The data show 200,000 to 300,000 distinct CDR3 sequences, over 15% seen once. What was sequenced was PBMCs or a T cell subset sorted from them (not recorded which). The source is a man younger than 35 who had mild COVID-19 (a few samples of this study predate the infection). Cell type and time point are not known.

Many counts were recorded for this clonotype. V and J are TRBV4-3 and TRBJ1-5; the D gene is possibly TRBD1 (5 bases). The CDR3 extends over 14 amino acids. The germline gives CDR1 LGHNA, CDR2 YSLEER. The V gene lost 0 bases and the J gene lost 5 bases, with 8 bases spanning the gap. CDR3 in amino acids: CASSQELGDQPQHF. The CDR3 DNA is TGCGCCAGCAGCCAAGAATTGGGGGATCAGCCCCAGCATTTT.

This clonotype was recorded a few times. J is TRBJ2-5 and V is TRBV11-2, with TRBD1 matching 10 bases. Germline trimming cut 5 bases from V and 5 bases from J; bases unmatched to any gene: 5. Germline V gives CDR1 SGHAT, CDR2 FQNNGV. The CDR3 is made up of 14 amino acids. The CDR3 sequence: CASSEDRGLETQYF. CDR3 nucleotides: TGTGCCAGCAGCGAAGACAGGGGGCTGGAGACCCAGTACTTC.

This clonotype occurred a few times. The gene calls are TRBV7-6 and TRBJ1-3; D uncertain. CDR1 is SGHVS, CDR2 FNYEAQ, per germline. V lost 2 bases and J 1 base, leaving 15 bases between the germline ends. The CDR3 length is 17 residues. The CDR3 nucleotides are TGTGCCAGCAGCTTACTCCCGGCCGTCGGGTCTGGAAACACCATATATTTT. Translated, it gives CASSLLPAVGSGNTIYF. Supplemented by reference TRBV7-6 and TRBJ1-3, the full variable domain reads GAGVSQSPRYKVTKRGQDVALRCDPISGHVSLYWYRQALGQGPEFLTYFNYEAQQDKSGLPNDRFSAERPEGSISTLTIQRTEQRDSAMYRCASSLLPAVGSGNTIYFGEGSWLTVV.

The chain employs TRBV20-1 and TRBJ1-1, with 7 bases identical to TRBD1. The CDR3 consists of 13 residues. Trimming cost V 0 bases and J 7 bases; bases outside gene matches: 5. Germline-derived CDR1 and CDR2 are DFQATT and SNEGSKA (reference sequence). The CDR3 DNA reads TGCAGTGCTAGAGACCCGACAGGGCATGAAGCTTTCTTT. It codes for CSARDPTGHEAFF.

The table lists this clonotype with a few counts. The gene calls are TRBV6-5 and TRBJ1-1; D is ambiguous. Per germline, CDR1 MNHEY and CDR2 SVGAGI. The germline V and J ends were trimmed by 6 bases and 1 base, with 18 bases remaining between them. The CDR3 consists of 16 residues. DNA of the CDR3: TGTGCCAGCAGAATATACGATGGACGGCAGAACACTGAAGCTTTCTTT. It yields the protein CASRIYDGRQNTEAFF.

This clonotype was picked up a small number of times. The chain joins TRBV2 to TRBJ2-3, with D unclear. This CDR3 is built from 15 residues. Between the trimmed V and J ends, which lost 0 bases and 4 bases, there was a span of 11 bases. Per germline, CDR1 SNHLY and CDR2 FYNNEI. The CDR3 nucleotides are TGTGCCAGCAGTGAAGCGTCGATTGGCGCAGATACGCAGTATTTT. It encodes CASSEASIGADTQYF.

This clonotype has just a few counts. The chain joins TRBV28 to TRBJ2-7; tentatively, D is TRBD2 (5 bases). Trimming shortened V by 5 bases and J by 0 bases, and 11 bases separated the two germline ends. CDR1 MDHEN and CDR2 SYDVKM come from the germline V gene. The CDR3 sequence is 14 residues long. In DNA, the CDR3 is TGTGCCAGCAGTGACTACAGCCGCTCCTACGAGCAGTACGTC. This codes for CASSDYSRSYEQYV.

This chain links TRBV7-9 with TRBJ2-6, with D possibly matching TRBD1 (6 bases). V was trimmed by 1 base and J by 2 bases, leaving 12 bases between them. This CDR3 region has 17 residues. In germline, CDR1 is SEHNR, CDR2 FQNEAQ (reference sequence). CDR3 coding DNA: TGTGCCAGCAGCTTAGTACAGGGCGGGCCTGGGGCCAACGTCCTGACTTTC. Protein product: CASSLVQGGPGANVLTF.

This clonotype has only a few counts. CDR3 bases: TGTGCCAGCAGCTTACGCTCCGGCTCCGAAGCTTTCTTT. This gives the protein CASSLRSGSEAFF. This sequence joins TRBV7-2 and TRBJ1-1, with D uncertain. The CDR3 runs to 13 residues. The V end lost 2 bases, the J end lost 8 bases, and 12 bases lay between the germline ends. Germline V gives CDR1 SGHTA, CDR2 FQGNSA.

There are many counts of this clonotype. The chain recombines TRBV29-1 with TRBJ2-3; D not certain. The CDR3 extends over 10 amino acids. Germline CDR1 SQVTM, CDR2 ANQGSEA. V was pared by 6 bases and J by 6 bases, with 7 bases between. CDR3 DNA sequence: TGCAGCGTCGGCGAGGATACGCAGTATTTT. Translating it yields CSVGEDTQYF.

V and J are TRBV4-1 and TRBJ2-2, with D unresolved. V was pared by 3 bases and J by 7 bases, with 6 bases between. Germline-derived CDR1 and CDR2 are MGHRA and YSYEKL. The CDR3 runs 12 residues. The DNA of the CDR3 is TGCGCCAGCAGCCAGCTGGGCGGGGAGCTGTTTTTT. It encodes CASSQLGGELFF.

The chain has TRBV4-2 and TRBJ2-3, with TRBD2 matching 9 bases. Germline V CDR1 and CDR2: LGHNA, YNFKEQ. J lost 3 bases, V lost 1 base, and 5 bases had no gene match. The CDR3 consists of 16 residues. CDR3 amino acids: CASSQAGGGVTDTQYF. As DNA, the CDR3 is TGTGCCAGCAGCCAAGCTGGCGGGGGGGTTACAGATACGCAGTATTTT.

A few counts support this clonotype. This chain connects TRBV27 to TRBJ2-2; D ambiguous. Trimming removed 5 bases from V and 0 bases from J, with 13 bases in between. There are 16 residues in the CDR3. CDR1 and CDR2 from the germline V gene are MNHEY and SMNVEV (reference sequence). CDR3 region: CASSIRYAPNTGELFF. The DNA for the CDR3 is TGTGCCAGCAGTATCCGGTATGCCCCGAACACCGGGGAGCTGTTTTTT.

The chain has TRBV10-2 and TRBJ2-5; either TRBD1 or TRBD2 may supply D (5 bases each). The V and J ends lost 5 bases and 5 bases respectively, with 15 bases between them. CDR3 length: 14 amino acids. Germline V gene lookup returns CDR1 WSHSY and CDR2 SAAADI. The CDR3 DNA is TGCGCCAGCAGTCTCCGGGACCGGGCGGAGACCCAGTACTTC. It specifies CASSLRDRAETQYF.

The chain is built from TRBV4-3 and TRBJ2-5, with D tentatively TRBD1 (6 bases). Trimming removed 0 bases at V and 3 bases at J, with 17 bases between. This CDR3 is built from 17 residues. Germline-derived CDR1 and CDR2 are LGHNA and YSLEER. The CDR3 loop is CASSQERPPRGEETQYF. In DNA, the CDR3 is TGCGCCAGCAGCCAAGAGAGACCTCCCAGGGGTGAAGAGACCCAGTACTTC.

This clonotype has ten or more counts. The chain combines TRBV12-3 or TRBV12-4 with TRBJ1-2, with 9 bases that match TRBD1. The CDR3 spans 14 residues. Trimming took 6 bases from V and 5 from J; bases not matched to a gene: 7. The CDR3 sequence is CASRSQGAQYGYTF. CDR3 nucleotide sequence: TGTGCCAGCAGATCACAGGGGGCACAATATGGCTACACCTTC.

This rearrangement joins TRBV2 to TRBJ1-1; tentatively, D is TRBD1 (6 bases). Trimming stripped 6 bases from V and 3 bases from J, with 14 bases between. CDR1 and CDR2 (germline): SNHLY, FYNNEI. The CDR3 has 14 amino acids. CDR3 residues: CASRDPDRYTEAFF. CDR3 coding DNA: TGTGCCAGCAGAGACCCGGACAGATACACTGAAGCTTTCTTT.